The entry below gives a single T cell receptor beta chain sequence along with its context. The sample belongs to a study of blood T cell repertoires in COVID-19. The wider study: Material from acute and convalescent COVID-19 was sourced from the United States, Italy and Spain.

Participant age was roughly 18 to 90 years, and participants resided in 25 or so US areas. The CDR3 is 12 amino acids. Germline V gene sequence: CDR1 SGHTA, CDR2 FQGNSA. V lost 3 bases, J lost 2 bases, and 4 bases lay in between. Original methodology: Cell counts per sample came from amplifying reference gene primers. Method: immunoSEQ multiplex PCR; TCRdb's copy keeps in-frame clones and lacks some. That table supplies the V and J calls and clone size; D and trimming were determined from the DNA. This sample has 210,000 or so clones; approximately 80% occur once, and the top ten carry under 2%. V gene TRBV7-2 combines with J gene TRBJ1-2; D uncertain. The sequence was collected from a man in his fifties or sixties who had recovered from COVID-19. Sequencing was done on a sample of PBMCs or T cells enriched from blood (not recorded which). CDR3 sequence (DNA): TGTGCCAGCAGCTTCCAAAACTATGGCTACACCTTC. Amino acids: CASSFQNYGYTF.